These 21 T cell receptor beta chains were all obtained from the same sample, sequenced in a study of early T cells in non-severe SARS-CoV-2 infection. TCRdb reprocessed the 5' RACE reads via MiXCR and lists one record per CDR3 protein. This table holds approximately 79,000 distinct CDR3 sequences, 9.5% to 15% found once. The specimen sequenced was whole blood. All receptors derive from an adult who was a healthcare worker with PCR-confirmed SARS-CoV-2 infection or an uninfected control (not recorded which).

This clonotype was detected only a few times. V usage is TRBV7-2 and J usage is TRBJ2-1; unclear D gene. Germline assignment: CDR1 SGHTA and CDR2 FQGNSA. The CDR3 sequence is 15 residues long. V was cut by 0 bases and J by 9 bases, with 15 bases left in between. Written as DNA, the CDR3 is TGTGCCAGCAGCTTAGCGAGGACCCAGTACGGTGAGCAGTTCTTC. It specifies CASSLARTQYGEQFF.

This chain uses TRBV12-3 or TRBV12-4 with TRBJ1-2; no reliable D call. The CDR3 totals 12 residues. Trimming stripped 2 bases from V and 10 bases from J, with 11 bases between. CDR3: CASSLFEGNYTF. The CDR3 bases are TGTGCCAGCAGTTTATTTGAGGGAAACTACACCTTC.

This clonotype was picked up many times. CDR3 loop: CASSSTGHSPLHF. The CDR3 bases are TGTGCCAGCAGTTCGACAGGCCATTCACCCCTCCACTTT. The gene calls are TRBV12-3 or TRBV12-4 and TRBJ1-6; possibly TRBD1 for D (6 bases). V dropped 4 bases and J dropped 8 bases, with 9 bases sitting between them. This CDR3 has 13 residues.

This clonotype was detected many times. The V gene is TRBV7-9, the J gene TRBJ2-3; perhaps TRBD1 as D (6 bases). The CDR3 length is 16 residues. The germline gives CDR1 SEHNR, CDR2 FQNEAQ (reference sequence). Trimming removed 5 bases from V and 4 bases from J, with 19 bases in between. The CDR3 loop reads CASSHDRLRAADTQYF. CDR3 nucleotides: TGTGCCAGCAGCCACGACAGGCTGCGGGCGGCAGATACGCAGTATTTT.

A note on this clonotype: A read error may account for a junction end that differs from germline. This chain uses TRBV18 with TRBJ1-1, with D possibly TRBD1 on 5 matching bases. CDR1 and CDR2 (germline): KGHSH, LQKENI. CDR3 size: 17 residues. The CDR3: CTSSPVGTGRMGTEAFF. The CDR3 DNA reads as TGTACCAGCTCACCGGTCGGAACGGGGCGGATGGGCACTGAAGCTTTCTTT.

This clonotype was detected only a few times. V usage is TRBV28 and J usage is TRBJ2-7, with a weak D call TRBD2 (6 bases). The CDR3 totals 12 residues. Germline V gene sequence: CDR1 MDHEN, CDR2 SYDVKM. V was pared by 5 bases and J by 6 bases, with 11 bases between. The CDR3 nucleotides are TGTGCCAGCAGTCCGGGACTTTCCGAGCAGTACTTC. This encodes CASSPGLSEQYF.

This clonotype has ten or more counts. V and J are TRBV12-3 or TRBV12-4 and TRBJ1-2; 9 bases map to TRBD1. Germline trimming cut 5 bases from V and 9 bases from J; bases unmatched to any gene: 7. The CDR3 is 13 residues long. In nucleotides, the CDR3 is TGTGCCAGCAGTACGGACAGGGGCGTCAGCTACACCTTC. Amino acids: CASSTDRGVSYTF.

For the CDR3, the DNA is TGTGCCAGCAGTTTAGGGCTGTTCTCAGATACGCAGTATTTT. This translates into CASSLGLFSDTQYF. The chain couples TRBV27 to TRBJ2-3; no definite D call. The CDR3 has 14 amino acids. Germline-derived CDR1 and CDR2 are MNHEY and SMNVEV (reference sequence). V gave up 2 bases and J gave up 4 bases, with 10 bases separating them.

This clonotype was recorded many times. Compared with germline, one end of the junction differs, possibly owing to a read error. The CDR3, as DNA: TGCAGTGCTAGAGACGCAGGGAGTAACACTGAAGTTTTCTTT. This codes for CSARDAGSNTEVFF. This chain joins TRBV20-1 and TRBJ1-1; D is perhaps TRBD1 (5 bases). CDR3 size: 14 residues. Germline V gene sequence: CDR1 DFQATT, CDR2 SNEGSKA (reference sequence).

This chain connects TRBV15 to TRBJ1-1, with D possibly TRBD1 on 6 matching bases. The V gene's germline CDR1 is LNHNV and CDR2 YYDKDF (reference sequence). V was cut by 4 bases and J by 11 bases, with 17 bases left in between. The CDR3 covers 13 residues. CDR3 DNA sequence: TGTGCCACCAGCACGCAAGGGGGGAATCGCGCTTTCTTT. The encoded protein is CATSTQGGNRAFF. Looking up the rest from reference TRBV15 and TRBJ1-1 gives the full variable domain: DAMVIQNPRYQVTQFGKPVTLSCSQTLNHNVMYWYQQKSSQAPKLLFHYYDKDFNNEADTPDNFQSRRPNTSFCFLDIRSPGLGDTAMYLCATSTQGGNRAFFGQGTRLTVV.

There are many counts of this clonotype. V is TRBV20-1 and J is TRBJ1-1; D call uncertain. V lost 3 bases and J lost 4, with 6 bases in between. The CDR3 is 11 residues long. CDR1 DFQATT and CDR2 SNEGSKA come from the germline V gene (reference sequence). The CDR3 region has the DNA TGCAGTGCTAGGTGGACCACTGAAGCTTTCTTT. Protein sequence: CSARWTTEAFF.

V is TRBV20-1 and J is TRBJ1-4, with D possibly matching TRBD1 (5 bases). V lost 5 bases and J 10 bases, leaving 17 bases between the germline ends. The CDR3 covers 13 residues. Germline V gene lookup returns CDR1 DFQATT and CDR2 SNEGSKA (reference sequence). CDR3 DNA sequence: TGCAGTGCTGCTGGACTGGCGGGGGGAAAACTGTTTTTT. Translation: CSAAGLAGGKLFF.

This sequence joins TRBV3-1 and TRBJ1-6, with D possibly matching TRBD1 (5 bases). This CDR3 comprises 16 residues. CDR1 LGHDT and CDR2 YNNKEL come from the germline V gene (reference sequence). The V end was cut by 4 bases, the J end by 7 bases, with 17 bases between. CDR3: CASSRKPGRENSPLHF. Written as DNA, the CDR3 is TGTGCCAGCAGCCGAAAACCGGGACGGGAAAATTCACCCCTCCACTTT.

J is TRBJ2-7 and V is TRBV29-1; 11 nucleotides align to TRBD1. Germline-derived CDR1 and CDR2 are SQVTM and ANQGSEA. Trimming removed 7 bases from V and 7 bases from J; junction bases left unmatched: 3. The CDR3 sequence is 11 residues long. CDR3 nucleotides: TGCAGCGCCGGGACAGGGGGTGAGCAGTACTTC. This gives the protein CSAGTGGEQYF.

The table lists this clonotype with a few counts. This sequence joins TRBV3-1 and TRBJ2-4; maybe TRBD2 (5 bases). Trimming left V 1 base short and J 8 bases short, with 9 bases between. CDR3 length equals 13 residues. Germline lookup yields CDR1 LGHDT and CDR2 YNNKEL (reference sequence). The chain's CDR3 is CASSQGMRDIQYF. The CDR3 DNA is TGTGCCAGCAGCCAAGGCATGAGGGACATTCAGTACTTC.

This clonotype came up many times. This chain uses TRBV6-5 with TRBJ2-1; maybe TRBD2 (6 bases). This CDR3 has 14 residues. V lost 6 bases to trimming and J lost 9 bases, with 18 bases between them. Germline V gene sequence: CDR1 MNHEY, CDR2 SVGAGI. CDR3 loop: CASRAGSSTSEQFF. In DNA form, the CDR3 reads TGTGCCAGCAGGGCGGGGTCCTCTACATCTGAGCAGTTCTTC.

The table lists this clonotype with many counts. The chain couples TRBV3-1 to TRBJ2-5, with D possibly matching TRBD2 (6 bases). The germline V gene encodes CDR1 LGHDT and CDR2 YNNKEL (reference sequence). The CDR3 sequence is 15 residues long. V gave up 5 bases and J gave up 5 bases, with 18 bases separating them. CDR3 sequence: CASSSRTREFETQYF. The CDR3 coding sequence is TGTGCCAGCAGCTCAAGGACCCGGGAGTTTGAGACCCAGTACTTC.

This clonotype was detected only a few times. V and J are TRBV10-3 and TRBJ2-1; 15 bases are shared with TRBD2. The CDR3 extends over 17 amino acids. The germline V gene has CDR1 ENHRY and CDR2 SYGVKD. The V and J ends lost 7 bases and 7 bases, in that order; junction bases with no gene match: 11. CDR3 nucleotide sequence: TGTGCCATCACCGAAGGGGGGACTAGCGGGAGGCAGAATGAGCAGTTCTTC. It specifies CAITEGGTSGRQNEQFF.

This clonotype showed up many times. The V and J genes are TRBV28 and TRBJ2-1; D possibly corresponds to TRBD2 (5 bases). CDR1 and CDR2 (germline): MDHEN, SYDVKM. Trimming took off 5 bases at V and 0 bases at J, with 8 bases between the two ends. The CDR3 is 14 amino acids. The CDR3 loop is CASSAGSSYNEQFF. For the CDR3, the DNA is TGTGCCAGCAGTGCGGGCAGCTCCTACAATGAGCAGTTCTTC. Filled out from reference TRBV28 and TRBJ2-1, the complete variable domain reads DVKVTQSSRYLVKRTGEKVFLECVQDMDHENMFWYRQDPGLGLRLIYFSYDVKMKEKGDIPEGYSVSREKKERFSLILESASTNQTSMYLCASSAGSSYNEQFFGPGTRLTVL.

In its sample, this clonotype was seen many times. The chain is built from TRBV11-2 and TRBJ2-7; the D call may be TRBD1 or TRBD2 (5 bases each). Trimming removed 3 bases at V and 4 bases at J, with 13 bases between. Germline CDR1 is SGHAT and CDR2 is FQNNGV. The CDR3 totals 14 residues. CDR3 sequence: CASSFRGFFYEQYF. The CDR3 nucleotides are TGTGCCAGCAGCTTCCGGGGCTTTTTTTACGAGCAGTACTTC.

This chain links TRBV28 with TRBJ2-1; 9 bases map to TRBD1. J gave up 6 bases and V 6 bases, and 3 bases lay outside the gene matches. The CDR3 totals 13 residues. Germline V gene sequence: CDR1 MDHEN, CDR2 SYDVKM. The chain's CDR3 is CASRRQGGNEQFF. CDR3 DNA: TGTGCCAGCAGGCGACAGGGGGGCAATGAGCAGTTCTTC.